This T cell receptor beta chain was recorded in a study of radiation and T cells in renal cell carcinoma. Profiled with immunoSEQ multiplex PCR; TCRdb holds only in-frame clones, not every one. Of more than 140,000 clones listed, over 65% are singletons. V lost 5 bases and J lost 3; bases outside the gene matches: 10. This CDR3 contains 15 residues. CDR1 SGHTA and CDR2 FQGNSA come from the germline V gene. Time point given: baseline pretreatment blood. Described treatment: 15 Gy SBRT to primary tumor, nephrectomy 4 weeks later. This receptor was taken from a woman aged 50 to 60 with renal cell carcinoma. V usage is TRBV7-2 and J usage is TRBJ2-7; 7 bases are shared with TRBD1. This specimen was blood, taken from a patient whose treatment included radiotherapy and nephrectomy. CDR3 coding DNA: TGTGCCAGCAGCCCCCAGACAGGGATATTCTACGAGCAGTACTTC. Its protein product is CASSPQTGIFYEQYF.